This T cell receptor (beta chain) was documented in a study of blood T cell repertoires in COVID-19. Profiled with immunoSEQ multiplex PCR; TCRdb holds only in-frame clones, not every one. The repertoire has around 23,000 clones, around 86% of them found once; the top ten carry about 8%. V shed 6 bases, J shed 3 bases, and the junction held 12 bases outside the gene matches. From germline, CDR1 is LNHDA and CDR2 SQIVND (reference sequence). The CDR3 is made up of 17 amino acids. The chain recombines TRBV19 with TRBJ2-4, with TRBD1 identical over 9 bases. Sample: peripheral blood. This TCR derives from a man over 45 with active COVID-19. As DNA, the CDR3 is TGTGCCAGTAGGGGGTACGGGACAGGGATGAGCAAAAACATTCAGTACTTC. Encoded protein: CASRGYGTGMSKNIQYF.